Listed below are T cell receptor beta chains from one sample, sequenced in a study of PD-1 blockade in classical Hodgkin lymphoma. Libraries were prepared by immunoSEQ multiplex PCR; TCRdb keeps only in-frame clonotypes and omits some of them. The sample consists of about 20,000 clones, over 65% of them appearing once. This specimen consisted of CD8+ T cells from blood, obtained before the fourth cycle of nivolumab. All receptors come from a human donor with classical Hodgkin lymphoma. Each CDR3 is given with its conserved first and last residue. A D gene is named only where the DNA matches it firmly. Clone size is not always given. Where it is, it says once, few, many or a class for expanded clones.

j_call v_call clone_size d_call cdr3_aa cdr3_nt
TRBJ1-4 TRBV9 - TRBD1 CASSVKTGTATNEKLFF TGTGCCAGCAGCGTAAAGACAGGGACTGCAACTAATGAAAAACTGTTTTTT
TRBJ2-7 TRBV2 once - CASSPIGTWYYEQYF TGTGCCAGCAGTCCCATTGGGACGTGGTACTACGAGCAGTACTTC
TRBJ2-7 TRBV10-2 - - CASSPGNTYEQYF TGCGCCAGCAGTCCCGGGAACACCTACGAGCAGTACTTC
TRBJ1-2 TRBV11-2 - TRBD1 CASSSGQGGYGYTF TGTGCCAGCAGCTCAGGACAGGGGGGCTATGGCTACACCTTC
TRBJ2-7 TRBV9 - - CASSVTGLSYEQYF TGTGCCAGCAGCGTAACGGGGCTCTCCTACGAGCAGTACTTC
TRBJ1-2 TRBV28 - - CASSLTAYGYTF TGTGCCAGCAGTTTGACGGCCTATGGCTACACCTTC
TRBJ1-4 TRBV27 once TRBD1 CASSLWTGEKLFF TGTGCCAGCAGTCTGTGGACAGGGGAAAAACTGTTTTTT
TRBJ1-1 TRBV30 - - CAWNLDLEAFF TGTGCCTGGAACCTAGACCTCGAAGCTTTCTTT
TRBJ1-1 TRBV21-1 - - CASSKGGGSTNTEAFF TGTGCCAGCAGCAAAGGCGGGGGGTCGACGAACACTGAAGCTTTCTTT
TRBJ1-2 TRBV6-5 - - CASSYGARNYGYTF TGTGCCAGCAGTTACGGGGCCCGTAACTATGGCTACACCTTC